This T cell receptor (beta chain) comes out of a study of cytomegalovirus exposure and HLA in healthy donors. The study ran its PCR with 60 Vbeta and 13 Jbeta primers. Sequenced by immunoSEQ multiplex PCR; TCRdb stores in-frame clones only, minus some. This repertoire shows tens of thousands of clones, roughly two thirds found once; its top ten account for approximately 7%. This clonotype originated in a man aged 25 to 45 in good health and CMV-seronegative. The sample consisted of PBMCs.

The CDR3 sequence is CASSEGGGQSTEAFF. CDR3 coding DNA: TGTGCCAGCAGTGAGGGCGGGGGGCAATCCACTGAAGCTTTCTTT. V usage is TRBV2 and J usage is TRBJ1-1, with TRBD1 as a possible D gene (6 bases). The CDR3 contains 15 residues. The V end was cut by 3 bases, the J end by 4 bases, with 15 bases between. Germline V gene data show CDR1 as SNHLY and CDR2 as FYNNEI. Variable domain in full (rest from reference TRBV2 and TRBJ1-1): EPEVTQTPSHQVTQMGQEVILRCVPISNHLYFYWYRQILGQKVEFLVSFYNNEISEKSEIFDDQFSVERPDGSNFTLKIRSTKLEDSAMYFCASSEGGGQSTEAFFGQGTRLTVV.